A selection of T cell receptor beta chains follows, all from one sample in a study of Ad26.COV2.S vaccination and SARS-CoV-2 variants. The data were produced by immunoSEQ multiplex PCR, yet TCRdb's version contains in-frame clones alone and is incomplete. The profile covers under 500,000 clones, with 92% appearing a single time and about 1.6% taken by the ten largest. The source material was peripheral blood, sampled in a trial of Ad26.COV2.S vaccine versus placebo. The receptors were sampled from a person aged 18-65 years who received the Ad26.COV2.S COVID-19 vaccine or a placebo. Both conserved end residues are part of each CDR3. Fields, in order: clone size, J gene, D gene, V gene, CDR3 protein, CDR3 DNA. The D gene is left open where the match is weak. Only some rows state a clone size, as once, few, many or a class for expanded clones.

size: .; J: TRBJ1-2; D: .; V: TRBV2; CDR3: CASKRQSNYGYTF; DNA: TGTGCCAGCAAACGACAGTCGAACTATGGCTACACCTTC
size: .; J: TRBJ2-7; D: .; V: TRBV27; CDR3: CASSSIPSLGSYEQYF; DNA: TGTGCCAGCAGTTCTATTCCATCTCTCGGCTCCTACGAGCAGTACTTC
size: .; J: TRBJ1-5; D: TRBD1; V: TRBV19; CDR3: CASRSADREGLGFNQPQHF; DNA: TGTGCCAGTAGGTCGGCGGACAGGGAGGGATTGGGGTTTAATCAGCCCCAGCATTTT
size: once; J: TRBJ2-1; D: TRBD2; V: TRBV29-1; CDR3: CSVEDFPRTSGGPIPSYNEQFF; DNA: TGCAGCGTTGAAGATTTTCCAAGGACTAGCGGGGGGCCCATCCCCTCCTACAATGAGCAGTTCTTC
size: .; J: TRBJ2-3; D: .; V: TRBV2; CDR3: CASSDYPGLGLDTQYF; DNA: TGTGCCAGCAGTGACTACCCGGGACTGGGCCTAGATACGCAGTATTTT
size: .; J: TRBJ2-3; D: .; V: TRBV2; CDR3: CASSEYRQGSTDTQYF; DNA: TGTGCCAGCAGTGAATATCGGCAGGGGAGCACAGATACGCAGTATTTT
size: .; J: TRBJ2-7; D: .; V: TRBV6-6; CDR3: CASSYSNYLYEQYF; DNA: TGTGCCAGCAGTTACTCGAATTACCTCTACGAGCAGTACTTC
size: .; J: TRBJ2-7; D: TRBD1; V: TRBV7-9; CDR3: CASSQGTVYEQYF; DNA: TGTGCCAGCAGCCAGGGGACAGTCTACGAGCAGTACTTC
size: .; J: TRBJ2-1; D: TRBD2; V: TRBV15; CDR3: CATSRLAGGPYEQFF; DNA: TGTGCCACCAGCAGACTAGCGGGGGGCCCCTATGAGCAGTTCTTC
size: .; J: TRBJ2-4; D: .; V: TRBV7-2; CDR3: CASSLESGNIQYF; DNA: TGTGCCAGCAGCTTAGAGTCAGGAAACATTCAGTACTTC
size: .; J: TRBJ1-3; D: TRBD1; V: TRBV6-5; CDR3: CASRRTGVSGNTIYF; DNA: TGTGCCAGCAGACGGACAGGGGTCTCTGGAAACACCATATATTTT
size: .; J: TRBJ2-7; D: .; V: TRBV7-9; CDR3: CASSFAGAGGNEQYF; DNA: TGTGCCAGCAGCTTTGCAGGGGCTGGAGGAAACGAGCAGTACTTC
size: .; J: TRBJ1-5; D: .; V: TRBV18; CDR3: CASSHKQRYGNQPQHF; DNA: TGTGCCAGCTCACATAAACAGCGATACGGCAATCAGCCCCAGCATTTT
size: .; J: TRBJ2-1; D: .; V: TRBV6-4; CDR3: CASSELAGTVSSYNEQFF; DNA: TGTGCCAGCAGTGAGTTGGCGGGTACAGTGAGCTCCTACAATGAGCAGTTCTTC
size: .; J: TRBJ2-1; D: .; V: TRBV18; CDR3: CASSEFYNEQFF; DNA: TGTGCCAGCTCAGAGTTCTACAATGAGCAGTTCTTC
size: .; J: TRBJ1-2; D: .; V: TRBV6-5; CDR3: CASRWGEDYGYTF; DNA: TGTGCCAGCAGGTGGGGGGAAGACTATGGCTACACCTTC
size: .; J: TRBJ2-7; D: .; V: TRBV3-1/TRBV3-2; CDR3: CASSQGRGYEQYF; DNA: TGTGCCAGCAGCCAAGGCAGGGGCTACGAGCAGTACTTC
size: .; J: TRBJ2-7; D: TRBD1; V: TRBV29-1; CDR3: CSVGDSLSYEQYF; DNA: TGCAGCGTAGGGGACAGCCTTTCCTACGAGCAGTACTTC
size: .; J: TRBJ2-6; D: TRBD2; V: TRBV9; CDR3: CASSVIAGGNSGANVLTF; DNA: TGTGCCAGCAGCGTGATTGCGGGGGGGAACTCTGGGGCCAACGTCCTGACTTTC
size: .; J: TRBJ2-2; D: .; V: TRBV9; CDR3: CASSTDGNTGELFF; DNA: TGTGCCAGCAGCACGGACGGAAACACCGGGGAGCTGTTTTTT
size: once; J: TRBJ2-2; D: .; V: TRBV18; CDR3: CASSPRGGRTGELFF; DNA: TGTGCCAGCTCACCACGTGGGGGACGCACCGGGGAGCTGTTTTTT
size: .; J: TRBJ1-1; D: .; V: TRBV5-1; CDR3: CASSWGTDTEAFF; DNA: TGCGCCAGCAGCTGGGGGACGGACACTGAAGCTTTCTTT
size: .; J: TRBJ2-5; D: .; V: TRBV2; CDR3: CASSQTSQETQYF; DNA: TGTGCCAGCAGTCAGACTAGCCAAGAGACCCAGTACTTC
size: .; J: TRBJ1-3; D: .; V: TRBV13; CDR3: CASSAQSGTPANTIYF; DNA: TGTGCCAGCAGCGCTCAATCCGGGACGCCGGCGAACACCATATATTTT
size: .; J: TRBJ2-7; D: .; V: TRBV7-2; CDR3: CASSLFFSAGSYEQYF; DNA: TGTGCCAGCAGCTTATTCTTTTCGGCAGGCTCCTACGAGCAGTACTTC
size: .; J: TRBJ2-3; D: .; V: TRBV5-8; CDR3: CASSLIRKDTQYF; DNA: TGTGCCAGCAGCTTAATCAGGAAAGATACGCAGTATTTT
size: .; J: TRBJ2-3; D: TRBD2; V: TRBV7-9; CDR3: CASSLYGGTDTQYF; DNA: TGTGCCAGCAGCTTATACGGGGGGACAGATACGCAGTATTTT
size: .; J: TRBJ2-7; D: TRBD2; V: TRBV7-9; CDR3: CASSLTSGALREQYF; DNA: TGTGCCAGCAGCTTAACGAGCGGGGCCTTAAGGGAGCAGTACTTC
size: .; J: TRBJ1-1; D: .; V: TRBV19; CDR3: CASTLRGRLNTEAFF; DNA: TGTGCCAGTACCTTAAGGGGACGGTTGAACACTGAAGCTTTCTTT
size: .; J: TRBJ2-5; D: .; V: TRBV2; CDR3: CASSDLGGGGETQYF; DNA: TGTGCCAGCAGTGATCTCGGGGGTGGAGGTGAGACCCAGTACTTC
size: .; J: TRBJ1-6; D: .; V: TRBV28; CDR3: CASSLRGGSYNSPLHF; DNA: TGTGCCAGCAGTTTACGAGGGGGGTCCTATAATTCACCCCTCCACTTT